The 4 T cell receptor beta chains given below trace back to one sample, sequenced in a study of cytotoxic CD8 clonotypes in ibrutinib-treated CLL. The assay was immunoSEQ multiplex PCR, and TCRdb's table has in-frame clones only and misses some. The data contain about 68,000 clones, around nine tenths of them singletons. This material consisted of PBMCs, taken after 12 months of ibrutinib treatment. The source of these receptors is a human donor with chronic lymphocytic leukemia.

The V gene is TRBV11-2, the J gene TRBJ2-7, with no clear D. The CDR3 spans 13 residues. Germline V gene lookup returns CDR1 SGHAT and CDR2 FQNNGV. V was cut by 2 bases and J by 2 bases, with 7 bases left in between. The CDR3 loop is CASSLTGAYEQYF. The CDR3 DNA is TGTGCCAGCAGCTTAACTGGAGCCTACGAGCAGTACTTC.

The chain combines TRBV4-3 with TRBJ2-1; D is uncertain. Trimming cost V 4 bases and J 0 bases, with 10 bases left between them. The CDR3 has 15 residues. The germline V gene encodes CDR1 LGHNA and CDR2 YSLEER. CDR3 residues: CASSPDLASYNEQFF. CDR3 DNA: TGCGCCAGCAGCCCTGATCTCGCCTCCTACAATGAGCAGTTCTTC.

V usage is TRBV5-4 and J usage is TRBJ2-3; possible D gene TRBD2, 7 bases. CDR1 and CDR2 (germline): SGHNT, YYREEE (reference sequence). The ends were cut back, 0 bases at V and 4 bases at J, with 15 bases in the middle. This CDR3 has 16 amino acids. The CDR3 reads CASSLDPSGGPDTQYF. DNA of the CDR3: TGTGCCAGCAGCTTGGATCCGTCGGGGGGCCCAGATACGCAGTATTTT. Full variable domain (outside the CDR3, taken from reference TRBV5-4 and TRBJ2-3): ETGVTQSPTHLIKTRGQQVTLRCSSQSGHNTVSWYQQALGQGPQFIFQYYREEENGRGNFPPRFSGLQFPNYSSELNVNALELDDSALYLCASSLDPSGGPDTQYFGPGTRLTVL.

The gene calls are TRBV4-3 and TRBJ2-3, with D possibly being TRBD2 (5 bases). With 0 bases removed from V and 1 base from J, the gap between germline ends came to 14 bases. The CDR3 covers 17 residues. CDR1 is LGHNA and CDR2 is YSLEER in the germline V gene. Here the CDR3 reads CASSQDTREGGTDTQYF. CDR3 DNA sequence: TGCGCCAGCAGCCAAGATACGAGGGAAGGCGGCACAGATACGCAGTATTTT.